The present T cell receptor beta chain was sequenced within a study of blood T cell repertoires in COVID-19. Study overall: COVID-19 samples, acute and convalescent, were from the United States, Italy and Spain. T cells, B-cell-depleted T cells, or PBMCs provided the cDNA or gDNA that served as material.

The CDR3 is made up of 14 amino acids. Trimming removed 5 bases from V and 5 bases from J; junction bases left unmatched: 8. CDR1 LGHDT and CDR2 YNNKEL come from the germline V gene (reference sequence). Original data processing: From reference gene primer amplification, estimates of nucleated cell counts were derived. Clones were read by immunoSEQ multiplex PCR, and TCRdb kept only the in-frame ones, dropping some. The V and J calls and clone size come from that table; D and trimming were worked out from the DNA. The table shows about 130,000 clones, with roughly 79% occurring only once. The sequenced sample was peripheral blood. The sequence derives from a man older than 75 with acute or convalescent COVID-19. The chain has TRBV3-1 (or the pseudogene TRBV3-2) and TRBJ2-5, with 7 positions matching TRBD2. The CDR3 DNA follows: TGTGCCAGCAGCGTATGGGGGGGGTTGGAGACCCAGTACTTC. Encoded protein: CASSVWGGLETQYF.